These 18 T cell receptor beta chains share one sample of origin, sequenced in a study of blood T cell repertoires in COVID-19. Libraries were prepared by immunoSEQ multiplex PCR; TCRdb keeps only in-frame clonotypes and omits some of them. This sample yields 250,000 to 300,000 clones, of which under 90% are seen a single time; around 10% belongs to the top ten. Sequenced: peripheral blood. The receptor set was obtained from a woman in her 30s with COVID-19, enrolled during active disease.

This sequence joins TRBV29-1 and TRBJ2-5; possibly TRBD2 for D (6 bases). V dropped 5 bases and J dropped 2 bases, with 9 bases sitting between them. The germline V gene has CDR1 SQVTM and CDR2 ANQGSEA. The CDR3 extends over 12 amino acids. The CDR3 nucleotides read TGCAGCGTTATCGGGGGACAAGAGACCCAGTACTTC. This gives the protein CSVIGGQETQYF.

Concerning this clone: A junction end diverges from the germline sequence, so it may reflect a read error. The chain uses TRBV6-1 and TRBJ1-5, with 10 bases matching TRBD1. The germline V gene has CDR1 MNHNS and CDR2 SASEGT. The CDR3 has 15 amino acids. This CDR3 reads CASSEWDRGKQPQHF. CDR3 sequence (DNA): TGTGCCAGCAGTGAATGGGACAGGGGCAAGCAGCCCCAGCATTTT.

The V and J genes are TRBV28 and TRBJ2-3; D is ambiguous. V gave up 2 bases and J gave up 2 bases, with 11 bases separating them. This CDR3 has 15 residues. CDR1 is MDHEN, CDR2 SYDVKM, per germline. CDR3: CASSLDNAFTDTQYF. In DNA, the CDR3 is TGTGCCAGCAGTTTAGACAATGCCTTCACAGATACGCAGTATTTT.

The chain has TRBV27 and TRBJ2-1; 11 bases line up with TRBD2. With V trimmed by 5 bases and J by 7 bases, 7 bases remained unmatched. CDR1 is MNHEY, CDR2 SMNVEV, per germline (reference sequence). This CDR3 contains 15 residues. The CDR3: CASSISGGAGNEQFF. The CDR3 DNA reads as TGTGCCAGCAGTATTAGCGGGGGGGCCGGTAATGAGCAGTTCTTC.

The genes are TRBV5-4 and TRBJ2-5, with TRBD1 matching 8 bases. V dropped 4 bases and J dropped 7; count of bases not matched to a gene: 18. The CDR3 consists of 17 residues. CDR1 SGHNT and CDR2 YYREEE come from the germline V gene (reference sequence). CDR3 region: CASSKGNRGNLPGTQYF. The CDR3 bases are TGTGCCAGCAGCAAAGGGAACAGGGGGAACCTCCCTGGGACCCAGTACTTC.

V and J are TRBV5-5 and TRBJ2-1, with 9 bases lining up with TRBD2. The junction had 9 bases not matched to a gene; V was cut back by 0 bases and J by 14 bases. In germline, CDR1 is SGHKS, CDR2 YYEKEE (reference sequence). The length of the CDR3 is 14 residues. DNA for the CDR3: TGTGCCAGCAGCTTGGCTCTCGCGGGGGGGCTAGAGTTCTTC. Encoded protein: CASSLALAGGLEFF. Drawing the rest from reference TRBV5-5 and TRBJ2-1, the complete variable domain is DAGVTQSPTHLIKTRGQQVTLRCSPISGHKSVSWYQQVLGQGPQFIFQYYEKEERGRGNFPDRFSARQFPNYSSELNVNALLLGDSALYLCASSLALAGGLEFFGPGTRLTVL.

The chain carries TRBV2 and TRBJ1-1; D gene ambiguous. V shed 1 base and J shed 3 bases, with 9 bases lying between them. Per the germline V gene, CDR1 is SNHLY and CDR2 is FYNNEI. The CDR3 sequence is 14 residues long. CDR3 DNA sequence: TGTGCCAGCAGTGAAGAAGGCGGGTACACTGAAGCTTTCTTT. This gives the protein CASSEEGGYTEAFF.

The chain combines TRBV5-6 with TRBJ1-1, with unresolved D. This CDR3 is built from 11 residues. Per the germline V gene, CDR1 is SGHDT and CDR2 is YYEEEE. The V end was cut by 6 bases, the J end by 1 base, with 4 bases between. The DNA of the CDR3 is TGTGCCAGCACAGGGAACACTGAAGCTTTCTTT. Residues: CASTGNTEAFF.

This CDR3 reads CASSYAPDGYTF. The CDR3 DNA follows: TGTGCCAGTAGCTATGCCCCGGATGGCTACACCTTC. The V and J genes are TRBV19 and TRBJ1-2; D not resolved. Germline CDR1 LNHDA, CDR2 SQIVND (reference sequence). This CDR3 has 12 amino acids. Between the trimmed V and J ends, which lost 6 bases and 6 bases, there was a span of 11 bases. Full variable domain (outside the CDR3, taken from reference TRBV19 and TRBJ1-2): DGGITQSPKYLFRKEGQNVTLSCEQNLNHDAMYWYRQDPGQGLRLIYYSQIVNDFQKGDIAEGYSVSREKKESFPLTVTSAQKNPTAFYLCASSYAPDGYTFGSGTRLTVV.

The gene calls are TRBV10-3 and TRBJ2-2; 9 positions match TRBD1. There are 14 residues in the CDR3. In germline, CDR1 is ENHRY, CDR2 SYGVKD. V dropped 6 bases and J dropped 6; count of bases not matched to a gene: 5. CDR3 in amino acids: CAISGTGGSGELFF. DNA of the CDR3: TGTGCCATCAGCGGTACAGGGGGCTCCGGGGAGCTGTTTTTT.

The rearrangement links TRBV19 to TRBJ2-2; possibly TRBD2 for D (6 bases). The CDR3 contains 15 residues. V dropped 8 bases and J dropped 6 bases, with 19 bases sitting between them. Per the germline V gene, CDR1 is LNHDA and CDR2 is SQIVND (reference sequence). The CDR3 loop reads CASRFGEVGSGELFF. CDR3 bases: TGTGCCAGTCGTTTCGGGGAGGTAGGGTCCGGGGAGCTGTTTTTT.

This rearrangement joins TRBV6-1 to TRBJ1-3, with D perhaps TRBD1 (6 bases). CDR1 and CDR2 (germline): MNHNS, SASEGT. This CDR3 spans 16 amino acids. The ends were cut back, 4 bases at V and 6 bases at J, with 19 bases in the middle. For the CDR3, the DNA is TGTGCCAGCAGTGCAGGGGACGGCGTCTCAATAAACACCATATATTTT. It codes for CASSAGDGVSINTIYF.

This sequence joins TRBV2 and TRBJ2-5; 10 positions agree with TRBD1. Unmatched junction bases numbered 4, after V lost 2 bases and J lost 7 bases. Germline V gene lookup returns CDR1 SNHLY and CDR2 FYNNEI. The CDR3 extends over 14 amino acids. CDR3 protein: CASSESGQGRTQYF. The CDR3 DNA is TGTGCCAGCAGTGAATCGGGACAGGGGAGGACCCAGTACTTC. Full variable domain (outside the CDR3, taken from reference TRBV2 and TRBJ2-5): EPEVTQTPSHQVTQMGQEVILRCVPISNHLYFYWYRQILGQKVEFLVSFYNNEISEKSEIFDDQFSVERPDGSNFTLKIRSTKLEDSAMYFCASSESGQGRTQYFGPGTRLLVL.

The rearrangement joins TRBV28 to TRBJ2-1, with 8 nucleotides matching TRBD2. Germline CDR1 MDHEN, CDR2 SYDVKM. This CDR3 is built from 12 residues. V was clipped by 7 bases and J by 10 bases; unmatched bases: 6. The CDR3 loop is CASKLSGGEQFF. The CDR3 DNA follows: TGTGCCAGCAAACTGTCGGGGGGGGAGCAGTTCTTC.

This chain links TRBV29-1 with TRBJ2-2; unclear D gene. Trimming left V 0 bases short and J 5 bases short, with 4 bases between. The CDR3 contains 12 residues. Germline CDR1 reads SQVTM; CDR2 reads ANQGSEA. CDR3 amino acids: CSVEDETGELFF. CDR3 DNA: TGCAGCGTTGAAGATGAGACCGGGGAGCTGTTTTTT.

The rearrangement uses TRBV14 and TRBJ2-7, with TRBD2 identical over 14 bases. Germline CDR1 SGHDN, CDR2 FVKESK. This CDR3 region has 19 residues. J lost 1 base, V lost 6 bases, and 14 bases had no gene match. CDR3 nucleotide sequence: TGTGCCAGCAGTCCAACGGGGGACGGACTAGCGGGGGGATCCTACGAGCAGTACTTC. It translates to CASSPTGDGLAGGSYEQYF.

The rearrangement joins TRBV6-5 to TRBJ2-3; D is perhaps TRBD2 (7 bases). V lost 2 bases, J lost 8 bases, and 14 bases lay in between. Germline-derived CDR1 and CDR2 are MNHEY and SVGAGI. This CDR3 spans 14 amino acids. CDR3 region: CASSYDRGASTQYF. The CDR3 DNA is TGTGCCAGCAGTTACGATCGGGGGGCGAGTACGCAGTATTTT.

CDR3 in amino acids: CASSLVVAASWFDETQYF. CDR3 nucleotide sequence: TGTGCCAGCAGCTTAGTAGTGGCGGCTAGCTGGTTTGATGAGACCCAGTACTTC. This chain uses TRBV7-9 with TRBJ2-5; D is possibly TRBD2 (5 bases). Germline assignment: CDR1 SEHNR and CDR2 FQNEAQ (reference sequence). This CDR3 is 18 amino acids long. V was clipped by 1 base and J by 5 bases, with 23 bases between them.